This T cell receptor (beta chain) came from a study of tumor-infiltrating lymphocytes in oesophageal squamous cell carcinoma. This clonotype has only a few counts. Trimming removed 3 bases from V and 0 bases from J, with 8 bases in between. The CDR3 spans 15 residues. The V gene's germline CDR1 is SGHTA and CDR2 FQGNSA. One entry per CDR3 protein, called by TCRdb with MiXCR from the PCR reads. The data hold 10,000 or so distinct CDR3 sequences, with approximately 59% observed a single time. This receptor was identified in a male donor with esophageal squamous cell carcinoma. The V gene is TRBV7-2, the J gene TRBJ2-2; no clear D. The sample consisted of esophageal tumor tissue. CDR3 protein: CASSFGSSNTGELFF. The CDR3 DNA is TGTGCCAGCAGCTTCGGTAGCTCGAACACCGGGGAGCTGTTTTTT.